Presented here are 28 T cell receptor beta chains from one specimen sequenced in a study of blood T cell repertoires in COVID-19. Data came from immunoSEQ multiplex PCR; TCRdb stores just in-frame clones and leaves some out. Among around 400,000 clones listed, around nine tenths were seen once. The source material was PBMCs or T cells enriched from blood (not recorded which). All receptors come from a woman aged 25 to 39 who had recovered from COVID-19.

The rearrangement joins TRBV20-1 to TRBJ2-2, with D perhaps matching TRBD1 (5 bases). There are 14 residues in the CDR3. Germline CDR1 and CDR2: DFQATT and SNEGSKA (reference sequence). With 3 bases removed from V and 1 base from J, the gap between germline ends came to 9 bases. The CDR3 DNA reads TGCAGTGCTAGTCTCCAGGGGAACACCGGGGAGCTGTTTTTT. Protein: CSASLQGNTGELFF.

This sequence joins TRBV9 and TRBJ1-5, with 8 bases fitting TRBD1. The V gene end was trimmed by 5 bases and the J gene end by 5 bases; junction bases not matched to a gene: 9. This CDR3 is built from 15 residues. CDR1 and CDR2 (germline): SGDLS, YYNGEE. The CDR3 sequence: CASSPGTGPDQPQHF. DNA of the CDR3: TGTGCCAGCAGTCCCGGGACAGGACCGGATCAGCCCCAGCATTTT.

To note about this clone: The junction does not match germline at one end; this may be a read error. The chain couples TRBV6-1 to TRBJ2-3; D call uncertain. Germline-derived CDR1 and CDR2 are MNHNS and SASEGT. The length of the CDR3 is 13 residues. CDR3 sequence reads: CASRESVADTQYF. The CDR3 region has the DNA TGTGCCAGCCGTGAAAGCGTAGCAGATACGCAGTATTTT.

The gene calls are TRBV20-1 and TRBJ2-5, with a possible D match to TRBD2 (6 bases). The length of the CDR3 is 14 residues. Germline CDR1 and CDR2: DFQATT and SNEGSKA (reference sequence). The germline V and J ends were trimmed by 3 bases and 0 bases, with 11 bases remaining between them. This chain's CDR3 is CSASSSGDQETQYF. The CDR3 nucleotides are TGCAGTGCTAGTTCGTCGGGGGACCAAGAGACCCAGTACTTC.

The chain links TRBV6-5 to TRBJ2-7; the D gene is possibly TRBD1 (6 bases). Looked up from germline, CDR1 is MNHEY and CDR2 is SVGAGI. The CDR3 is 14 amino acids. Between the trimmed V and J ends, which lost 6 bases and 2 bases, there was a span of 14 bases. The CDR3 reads CASSRDTLTYEQYF. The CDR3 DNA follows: TGTGCCAGCAGCCGGGACACCCTTACCTACGAGCAGTACTTC.

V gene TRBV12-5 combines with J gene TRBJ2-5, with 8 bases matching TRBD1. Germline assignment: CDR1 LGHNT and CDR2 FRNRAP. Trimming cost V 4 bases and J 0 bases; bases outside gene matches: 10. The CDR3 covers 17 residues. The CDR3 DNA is TGTGCTAGTGGTTCAACGGGACAGGTCCCGTACCAAGAGACCCAGTACTTC. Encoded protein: CASGSTGQVPYQETQYF.

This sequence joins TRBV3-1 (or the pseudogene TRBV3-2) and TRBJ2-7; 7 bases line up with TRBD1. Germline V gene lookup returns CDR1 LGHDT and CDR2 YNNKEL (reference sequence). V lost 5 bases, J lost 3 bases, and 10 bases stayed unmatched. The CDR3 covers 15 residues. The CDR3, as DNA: TGTGCCAGCAGCTGGGCAAGGGGGCCAGACTACGAGCAGTACTTC. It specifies CASSWARGPDYEQYF.

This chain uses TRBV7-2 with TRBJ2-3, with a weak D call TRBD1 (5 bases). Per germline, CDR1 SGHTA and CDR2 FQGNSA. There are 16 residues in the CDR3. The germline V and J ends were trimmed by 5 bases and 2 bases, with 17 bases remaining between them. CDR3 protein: CASSLGPWGVTDTQYF. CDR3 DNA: TGTGCCAGCAGCCTAGGGCCATGGGGCGTCACAGATACGCAGTATTTT.

The CDR3 DNA sequence: TGCGCCAGCACCCGAGGAGGGGAGGGAGGCGAAAAACTGTTTTTT. Its translation is CASTRGGEGGEKLFF. This chain joins TRBV5-1 and TRBJ1-4; D is perhaps TRBD1 (5 bases). The CDR3 has 15 amino acids. Germline V gene data show CDR1 as SGHRS and CDR2 as YFSETQ. V was clipped by 6 bases and J by 8 bases, with 20 bases between them.

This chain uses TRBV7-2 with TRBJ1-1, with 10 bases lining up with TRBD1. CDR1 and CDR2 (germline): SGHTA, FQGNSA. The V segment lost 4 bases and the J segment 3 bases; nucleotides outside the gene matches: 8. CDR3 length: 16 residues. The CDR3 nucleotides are TGTGCCAGCAGCTCCTTTTCCGGGACAGGGGACACTGAAGCTTTCTTT. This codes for CASSSFSGTGDTEAFF.

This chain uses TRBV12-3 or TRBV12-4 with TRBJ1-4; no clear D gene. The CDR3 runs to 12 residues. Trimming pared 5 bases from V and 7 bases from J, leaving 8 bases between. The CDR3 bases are TGTGCCAGCAGTGCACACAGTGAAAAACTGTTTTTT. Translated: CASSAHSEKLFF.

The CDR3 here is CASSITGGYEKLFF. CDR3 DNA sequence: TGTGCCAGTAGTATAACAGGGGGCTACGAAAAACTGTTTTTT. This rearrangement joins TRBV19 to TRBJ1-4; the match to TRBD1 covers 9 bases. Germline V gene data show CDR1 as LNHDA and CDR2 as SQIVND (reference sequence). The CDR3 loop spans 14 amino acids. The V segment lost 2 bases and the J segment 8 bases; nucleotides outside the gene matches: 3.

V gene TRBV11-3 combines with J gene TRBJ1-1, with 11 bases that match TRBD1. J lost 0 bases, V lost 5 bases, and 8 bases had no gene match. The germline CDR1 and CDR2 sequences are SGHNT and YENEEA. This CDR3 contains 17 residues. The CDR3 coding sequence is TGTGCCAGCAGCGCGGGGACAGGGGGTGGCTTGAACACTGAAGCTTTCTTT. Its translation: CASSAGTGGGLNTEAFF.

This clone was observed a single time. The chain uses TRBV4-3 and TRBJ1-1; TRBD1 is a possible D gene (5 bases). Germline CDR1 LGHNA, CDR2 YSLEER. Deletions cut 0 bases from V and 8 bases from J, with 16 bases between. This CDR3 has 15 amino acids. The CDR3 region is CASSQDLPSRGEAFF. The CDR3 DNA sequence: TGCGCCAGCAGCCAAGATCTTCCCTCTCGGGGGGAAGCTTTCTTT.

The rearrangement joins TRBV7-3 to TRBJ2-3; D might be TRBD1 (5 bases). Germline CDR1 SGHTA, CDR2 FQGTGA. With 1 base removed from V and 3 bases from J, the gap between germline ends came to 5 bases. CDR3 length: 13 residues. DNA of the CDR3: TGTGCCAGCAGCTTAAAGGGGACAGATACGCAGTATTTT. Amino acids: CASSLKGTDTQYF.

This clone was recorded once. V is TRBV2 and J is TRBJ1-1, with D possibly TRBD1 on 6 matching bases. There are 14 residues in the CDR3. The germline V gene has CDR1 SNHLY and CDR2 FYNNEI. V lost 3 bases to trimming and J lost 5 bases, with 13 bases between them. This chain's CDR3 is CASSETGSGTEAFF. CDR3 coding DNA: TGTGCCAGCAGTGAGACAGGTTCGGGGACTGAAGCTTTCTTT.

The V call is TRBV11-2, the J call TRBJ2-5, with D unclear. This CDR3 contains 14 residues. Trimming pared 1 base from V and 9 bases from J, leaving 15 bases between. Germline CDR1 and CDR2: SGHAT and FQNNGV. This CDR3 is CASSLVPRSNSQYF. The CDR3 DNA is TGTGCCAGCAGCTTAGTGCCCCGGAGTAATTCCCAGTACTTC.

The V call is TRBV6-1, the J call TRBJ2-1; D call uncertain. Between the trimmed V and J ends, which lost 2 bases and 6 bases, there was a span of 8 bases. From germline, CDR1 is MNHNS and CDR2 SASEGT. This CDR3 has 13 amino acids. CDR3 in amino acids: CASSELRGNEQFF. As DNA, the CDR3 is TGTGCCAGCAGTGAATTACGAGGCAATGAGCAGTTCTTC.

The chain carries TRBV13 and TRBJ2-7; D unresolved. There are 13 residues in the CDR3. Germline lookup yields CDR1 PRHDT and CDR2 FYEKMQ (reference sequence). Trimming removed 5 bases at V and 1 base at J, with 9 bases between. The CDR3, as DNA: TGTGCCAGCAGCACGCGGAATTCCTACGAGCAGTACTTC. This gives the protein CASSTRNSYEQYF.

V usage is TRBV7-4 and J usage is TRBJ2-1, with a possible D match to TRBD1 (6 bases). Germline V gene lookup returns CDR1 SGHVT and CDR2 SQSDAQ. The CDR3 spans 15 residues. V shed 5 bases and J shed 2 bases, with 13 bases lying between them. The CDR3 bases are TGTGCCAGCAGCCACAACAGGGAGCCCTACAATGAGCAGTTCTTC. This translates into CASSHNREPYNEQFF.

In nucleotides, the CDR3 is TGTGCCACCAGCGACTCCGGGACAGGGTATCAGCCCCAGCATTTT. Amino acids: CATSDSGTGYQPQHF. This chain uses TRBV24-1 with TRBJ1-5; 9 positions match TRBD1. CDR3 length: 15 residues. The V gene end was trimmed by 7 bases and the J gene end by 5 bases; junction bases not matched to a gene: 8. Germline V gives CDR1 KGHDR, CDR2 SFDVKD.

The CDR3 DNA reads as TGTGCCAGCAGCCCGTGGACAGGGGGTGGCACAGATACGCAGTATTTT. This gives the protein CASSPWTGGGTDTQYF. The V call is TRBV7-9, the J call TRBJ2-3, with TRBD1 matching 10 bases. The V and J ends lost 5 bases and 1 base, in that order; junction bases with no gene match: 6. CDR3 length: 16 amino acids. Germline CDR1 is SEHNR and CDR2 is FQNEAQ (reference sequence).

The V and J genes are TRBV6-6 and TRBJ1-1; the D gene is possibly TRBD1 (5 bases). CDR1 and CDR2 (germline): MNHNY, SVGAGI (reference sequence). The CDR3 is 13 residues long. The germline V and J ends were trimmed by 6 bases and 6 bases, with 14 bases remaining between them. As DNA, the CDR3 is TGTGCCAGCAGCGCAGGGCCCTGGGCTGAAGCTTTCTTT. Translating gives CASSAGPWAEAFF.

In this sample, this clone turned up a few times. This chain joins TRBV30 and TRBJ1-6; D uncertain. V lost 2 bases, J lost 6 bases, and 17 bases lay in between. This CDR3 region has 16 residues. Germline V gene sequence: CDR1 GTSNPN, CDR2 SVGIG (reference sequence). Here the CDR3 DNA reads TGTGCCTGGAGTCTCCCCAGAACAGCTTCTAATTCACCCCTCCACTTT. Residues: CAWSLPRTASNSPLHF.

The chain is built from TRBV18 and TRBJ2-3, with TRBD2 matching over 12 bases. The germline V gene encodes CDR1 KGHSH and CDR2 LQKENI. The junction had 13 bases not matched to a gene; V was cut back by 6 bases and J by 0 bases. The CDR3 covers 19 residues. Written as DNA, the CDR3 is TGTGCCAGCTCCCCAGAAAGCACCGGGACTAGCGGGAGCACAGATACGCAGTATTTT. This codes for CASSPESTGTSGSTDTQYF. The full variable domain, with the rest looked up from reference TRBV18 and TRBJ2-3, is NAGVMQNPRHLVRRRGQEARLRCSPMKGHSHVYWYRQLPEEGLKFMVYLQKENIIDESGMPKERFSAEFPKEGPSILRIQQVVRGDSAAYFCASSPESTGTSGSTDTQYFGPGTRLTVL.

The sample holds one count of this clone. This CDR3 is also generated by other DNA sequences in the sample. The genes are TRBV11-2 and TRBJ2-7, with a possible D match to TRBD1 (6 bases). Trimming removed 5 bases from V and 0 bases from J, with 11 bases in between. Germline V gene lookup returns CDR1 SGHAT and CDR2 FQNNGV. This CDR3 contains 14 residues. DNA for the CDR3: TGTGCCAGCAGCCCTCAGGACAGCTCCTACGAGCAGTACTTC. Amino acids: CASSPQDSSYEQYF.

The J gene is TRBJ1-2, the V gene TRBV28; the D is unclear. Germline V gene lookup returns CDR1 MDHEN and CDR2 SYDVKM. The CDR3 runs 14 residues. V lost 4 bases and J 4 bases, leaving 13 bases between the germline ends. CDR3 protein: CASSSHTDSYGYTF. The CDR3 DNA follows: TGTGCCAGCAGTTCCCATACAGATAGCTATGGCTACACCTTC.

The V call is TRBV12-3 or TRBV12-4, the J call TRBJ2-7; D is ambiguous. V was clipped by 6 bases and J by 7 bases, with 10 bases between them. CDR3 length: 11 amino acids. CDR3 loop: CASSPSTEQYF. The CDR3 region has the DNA TGTGCCAGCAGCCCGTCGACAGAGCAGTACTTC.